Listed below are T cell receptor beta chains from one sample, sequenced in a study of regulatory T cells in long-lasting Graves disease. TCRdb reprocessed the multiplex PCR reads via MiXCR and lists one record per CDR3 protein. The sample lists hundreds of thousands of distinct CDR3 sequences; approximately 16% were seen once. The same data also contributed to another study, on T cells in Graves' hyperthyroidism and ophthalmopathy.

Sequences were derived from peripheral blood mononuclear cells (PBMCs), sampled at new diagnosis, from a patient treated with antithyroid drugs. Receptors originate from a man aged 35-49 years with Graves disease. CDR3s leave out the opening cysteine and the closing phenylalanine or tryptophan. Fields, in order: J gene, V gene, CDR3 protein.

J: TRBJ1-2
V: TRBV5-4
CDR3: ASSLDRKVGYT

J: TRBJ1-2
V: TRBV19
CDR3: ASSNGPGHQIRDYGYT

J: TRBJ2-4
V: TRBV27
CDR3: ASSSPRGRNIQY

J: TRBJ1-1
V: TRBV4-1
CDR3: ASSHGTLNTNTEAF

J: TRBJ1-1
V: TRBV28
CDR3: ASSLNMGSGNTEAF

J: TRBJ1-4
V: TRBV30
CDR3: AWSGGTGEKLF

J: TRBJ1-1
V: TRBV2
CDR3: ASRGGRENTEAF

J: TRBJ2-4
V: TRBV28
CDR3: ASSQRWAGGARNIQY

J: TRBJ2-5
V: TRBV7-2
CDR3: ASSLGRLMGGGRGETQY

J: TRBJ2-1
V: TRBV3-1
CDR3: ASSQGQTGGFDEQF

J: TRBJ1-1
V: TRBV15
CDR3: ATERPRDRQAF

J: TRBJ1-5
V: TRBV6-1
CDR3: ASRPGQGAWQPQH

J: TRBJ1-1
V: TRBV15
CDR3: ATSRQVATEAF

J: TRBJ2-2
V: TRBV6-1
CDR3: ASSSGWASGGLAGELF

J: TRBJ2-4
V: TRBV4-1
CDR3: ASSPSATGIVKNIQY

J: TRBJ2-3
V: TRBV7-3
CDR3: ASSPLGQVADTQY

J: TRBJ1-6
V: TRBV7-2
CDR3: ASSYQGTSDSPLH

J: TRBJ1-1
V: TRBV3-1
CDR3: ASTTMNTEAF

J: TRBJ2-5
V: TRBV3-1
CDR3: ASSQTAGTQY

J: TRBJ2-3
V: TRBV29-1
CDR3: SVASGPLTDTQY

J: TRBJ2-5
V: TRBV3-1
CDR3: ASSLKGPETQY

J: TRBJ1-2
V: TRBV7-9
CDR3: ASSLVSTGGYGYT

J: TRBJ2-1
V: TRBV29-1
CDR3: SVGWDRGRNEQF

J: TRBJ1-4
V: TRBV9
CDR3: ASSANPNEKLF

J: TRBJ2-2
V: TRBV12-3/TRBV12-4
CDR3: ASSQTSYTGELF

J: TRBJ2-5
V: TRBV24-1
CDR3: ATSETRTGGETQY

J: TRBJ2-3
V: TRBV10-3
CDR3: AISRDRHTDTQY

J: TRBJ2-7
V: TRBV7-9
CDR3: ASSSRGGATYEQY

J: TRBJ1-6
V: TRBV5-5
CDR3: ASSSSPETYSPLH

J: TRBJ2-3
V: TRBV6-2/TRBV6-3
CDR3: ASSSLFPDTQY